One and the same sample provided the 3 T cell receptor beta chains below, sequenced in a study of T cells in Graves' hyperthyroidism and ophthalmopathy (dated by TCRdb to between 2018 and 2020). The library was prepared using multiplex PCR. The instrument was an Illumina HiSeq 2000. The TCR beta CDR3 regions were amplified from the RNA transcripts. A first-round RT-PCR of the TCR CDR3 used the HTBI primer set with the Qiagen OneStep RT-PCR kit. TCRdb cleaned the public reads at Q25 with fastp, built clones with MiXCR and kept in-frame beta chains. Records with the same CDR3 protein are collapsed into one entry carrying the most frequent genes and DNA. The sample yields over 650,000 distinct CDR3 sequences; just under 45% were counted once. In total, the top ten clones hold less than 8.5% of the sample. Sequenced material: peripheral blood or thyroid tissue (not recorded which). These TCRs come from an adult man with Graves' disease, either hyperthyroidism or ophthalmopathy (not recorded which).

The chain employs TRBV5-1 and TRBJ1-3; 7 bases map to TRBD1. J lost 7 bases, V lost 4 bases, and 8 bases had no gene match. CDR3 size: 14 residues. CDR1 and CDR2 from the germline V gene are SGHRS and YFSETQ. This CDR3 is CASSLGQAVNTIYF. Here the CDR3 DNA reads TGCGCCAGCAGCCTAGGACAGGCGGTTAACACCATATATTTT.

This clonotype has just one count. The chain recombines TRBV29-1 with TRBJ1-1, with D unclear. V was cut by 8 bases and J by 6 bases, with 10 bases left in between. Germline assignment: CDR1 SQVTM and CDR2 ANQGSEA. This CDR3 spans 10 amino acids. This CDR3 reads CSSDLPEAFF. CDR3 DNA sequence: TGCAGCTCGGACTTACCTGAAGCTTTCTTT. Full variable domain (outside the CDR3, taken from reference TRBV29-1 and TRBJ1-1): SAVISQKPSRDICQRGTSLTIQCQVDSQVTMMFWYRQQPGQSLTLIATANQGSEATYESGFVIDKFPISRPNLTFSTLTVSNMSPEDSSIYLCSSDLPEAFFGQGTRLTVV.

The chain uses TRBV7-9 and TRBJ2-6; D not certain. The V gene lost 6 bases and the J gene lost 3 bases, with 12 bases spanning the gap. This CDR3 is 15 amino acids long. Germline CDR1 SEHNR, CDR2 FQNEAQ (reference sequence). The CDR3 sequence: CASSVVRCGANVLTF. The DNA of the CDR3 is TGTGCCAGCAGTGTAGTACGGTGTGGGGCCAACGTCCTGACTTTC.